This record looks at one T cell receptor (beta chain) sequence and its context. Its target is unknown. This entry comes from a study of OX40 agonist ivuxolimab in advanced cancers. Study background: Three patients, one with hepatocellular carcinoma and two with cutaneous melanoma, achieved partial responses. Overall study results and limits: Clonal expansion from baseline to week 6 occurred in both CD4+ and CD8+ T cells.

Excluded were patients having autoimmune disease history or systemic immunosuppression. The protocol was immunoSEQ multiplex PCR, while the TCRdb copy is restricted to in-frame clones and leaves out a portion. The profile shows roughly 53,000 clones, 75% to 90% of them singletons. Germline assignment: CDR1 GTSNPN and CDR2 SVGIG (reference sequence). The ends were cut back, 3 bases at V and 2 bases at J, with 9 bases in the middle. The CDR3 consists of 13 residues. The input for sequencing was CD4+ or CD8+ T cells sorted from blood, taken in a trial of the OX40 agonist ivuxolimab. The TCR was taken from an adult with an advanced solid tumor such as melanoma, head and neck, liver or kidney cancer. The chain uses TRBV30 and TRBJ2-3; unclear D gene. The CDR3 DNA follows: TGTGCCTGGAGAAGGAATCCCACAGATACGCAGTATTTT. Its protein product is CAWRRNPTDTQYF.